What follows describes a single T cell receptor beta chain. This entry is derived from a study of control samples from healthy donors and cancer patients. Some clones are missing from TCRdb's copy, which holds only in-frame ones; the method was immunoSEQ multiplex PCR. The sample records about 110,000 clones, around 89% being singletons. J gave up 1 base and V 8 bases, and 6 bases lay outside the gene matches. The CDR3 length is 14 residues. CDR1 is SGHAT, CDR2 FQNNGV, per germline. The V call is TRBV11-2, the J call TRBJ2-3; 7 nucleotides match TRBD2. Sequenced input: PBMCs. This sequence was found in a woman aged 55-70 years with lung cancer. The CDR3, as DNA: TGTGCCAGCGGGGGGGTCTCAGGCACAGATACGCAGTATTTT. Translating gives CASGGVSGTDTQYF.